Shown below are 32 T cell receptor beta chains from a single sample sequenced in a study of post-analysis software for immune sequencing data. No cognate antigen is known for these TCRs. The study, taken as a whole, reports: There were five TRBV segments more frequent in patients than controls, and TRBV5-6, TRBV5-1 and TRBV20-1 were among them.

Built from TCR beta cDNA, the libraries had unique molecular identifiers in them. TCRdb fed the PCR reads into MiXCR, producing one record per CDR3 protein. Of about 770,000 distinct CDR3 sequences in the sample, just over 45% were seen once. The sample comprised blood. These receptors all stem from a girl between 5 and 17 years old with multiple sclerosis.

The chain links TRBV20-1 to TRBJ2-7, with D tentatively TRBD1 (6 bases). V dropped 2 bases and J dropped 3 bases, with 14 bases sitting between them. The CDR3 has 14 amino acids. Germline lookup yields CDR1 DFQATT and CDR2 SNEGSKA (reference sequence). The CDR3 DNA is TGCAGTGCTAGACAGGGGTCACTCAACTACGAGCAGTACTTC. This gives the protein CSARQGSLNYEQYF.

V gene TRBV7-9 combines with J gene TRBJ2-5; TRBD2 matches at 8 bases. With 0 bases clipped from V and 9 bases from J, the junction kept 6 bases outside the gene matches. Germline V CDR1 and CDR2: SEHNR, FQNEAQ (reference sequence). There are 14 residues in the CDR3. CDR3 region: CASSLASPGGSQYF. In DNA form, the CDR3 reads TGTGCCAGCAGCTTAGCCAGTCCGGGGGGGTCCCAGTACTTC.

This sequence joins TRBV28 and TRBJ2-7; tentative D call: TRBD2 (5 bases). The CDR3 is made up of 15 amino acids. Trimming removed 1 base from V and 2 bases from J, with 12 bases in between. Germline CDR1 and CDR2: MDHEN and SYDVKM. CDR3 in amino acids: CASSLSGSSPYEQYF. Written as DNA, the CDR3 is TGTGCCAGCAGTTTATCTGGGAGTTCCCCCTACGAGCAGTACTTC.

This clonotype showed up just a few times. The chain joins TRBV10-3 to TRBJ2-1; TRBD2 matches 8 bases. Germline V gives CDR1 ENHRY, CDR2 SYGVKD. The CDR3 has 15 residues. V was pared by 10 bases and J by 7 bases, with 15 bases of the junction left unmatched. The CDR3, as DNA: TGTGCCAGCCATGGGTGGAGCGGGAGAAGAAATGAGCAGTTCTTC. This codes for CASHGWSGRRNEQFF.

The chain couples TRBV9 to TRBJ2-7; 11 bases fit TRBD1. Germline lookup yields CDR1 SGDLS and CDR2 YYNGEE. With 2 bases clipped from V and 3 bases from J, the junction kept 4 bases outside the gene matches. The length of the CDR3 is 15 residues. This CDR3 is CASSVGTGGGYEQYF. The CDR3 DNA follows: TGTGCCAGCAGCGTCGGGACAGGGGGGGGCTACGAGCAGTACTTC. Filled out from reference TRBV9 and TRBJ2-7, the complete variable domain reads DSGVTQTPKHLITATGQRVTLRCSPRSGDLSVYWYQQSLDQGLQFLIQYYNGEERAKGNILERFSAQQFPDLHSELNLSSLELGDSALYFCASSVGTGGGYEQYFGPGTRLTVT.

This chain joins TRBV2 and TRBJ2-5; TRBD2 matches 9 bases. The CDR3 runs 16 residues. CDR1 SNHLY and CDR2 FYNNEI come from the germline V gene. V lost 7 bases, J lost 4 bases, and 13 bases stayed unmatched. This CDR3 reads CASTFQAGGGGETQYF. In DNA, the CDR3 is TGTGCCAGCACCTTCCAAGCGGGAGGTGGCGGAGAGACCCAGTACTTC. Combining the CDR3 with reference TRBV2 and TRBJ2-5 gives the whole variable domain EPEVTQTPSHQVTQMGQEVILRCVPISNHLYFYWYRQILGQKVEFLVSFYNNEISEKSEIFDDQFSVERPDGSNFTLKIRSTKLEDSAMYFCASTFQAGGGGETQYFGPGTRLLVL.

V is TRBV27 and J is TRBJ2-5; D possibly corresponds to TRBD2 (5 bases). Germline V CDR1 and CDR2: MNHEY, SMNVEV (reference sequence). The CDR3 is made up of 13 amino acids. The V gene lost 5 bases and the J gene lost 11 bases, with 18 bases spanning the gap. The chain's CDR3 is CASSEGWNLEQYF. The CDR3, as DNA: TGTGCCAGCAGTGAGGGATGGAATTTGGAGCAGTACTTC.

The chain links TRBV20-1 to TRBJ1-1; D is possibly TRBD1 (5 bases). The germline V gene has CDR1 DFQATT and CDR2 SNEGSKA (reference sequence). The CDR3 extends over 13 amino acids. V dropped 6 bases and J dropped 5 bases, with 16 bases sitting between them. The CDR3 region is CSAPVRGGTEAFF. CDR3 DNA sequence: TGCAGTGCCCCGGTGAGGGGAGGAACTGAAGCTTTCTTT.

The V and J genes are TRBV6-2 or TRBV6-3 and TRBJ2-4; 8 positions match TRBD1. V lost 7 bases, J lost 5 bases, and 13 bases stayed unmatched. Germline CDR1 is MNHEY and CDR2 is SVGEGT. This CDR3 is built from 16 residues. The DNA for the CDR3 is TGTGCCAGCACCGCGACAGGGGCCTCCTCCGAAAACATTCAGTACTTC. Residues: CASTATGASSENIQYF.

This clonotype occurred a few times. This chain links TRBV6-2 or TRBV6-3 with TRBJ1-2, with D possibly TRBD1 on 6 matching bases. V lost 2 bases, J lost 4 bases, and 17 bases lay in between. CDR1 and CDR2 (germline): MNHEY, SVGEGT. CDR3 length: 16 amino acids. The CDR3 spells CASSYALSTGLYGYTF. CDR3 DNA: TGTGCCAGCAGTTACGCCCTTTCGACAGGCCTCTATGGCTACACCTTC.

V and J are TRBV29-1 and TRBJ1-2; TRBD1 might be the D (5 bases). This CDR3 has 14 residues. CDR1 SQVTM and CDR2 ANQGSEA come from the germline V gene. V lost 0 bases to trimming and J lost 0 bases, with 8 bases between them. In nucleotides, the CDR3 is TGCAGCGTTGAAGACACCAGGGCTAACTATGGCTACACCTTC. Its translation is CSVEDTRANYGYTF.

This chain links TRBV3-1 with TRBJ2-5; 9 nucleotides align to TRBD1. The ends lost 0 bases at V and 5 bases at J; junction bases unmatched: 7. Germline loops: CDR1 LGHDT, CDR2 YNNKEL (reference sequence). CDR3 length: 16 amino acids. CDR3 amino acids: CASSQDPTGGGETQYF. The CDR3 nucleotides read TGTGCCAGCAGCCAAGATCCTACAGGGGGCGGCGAGACCCAGTACTTC.

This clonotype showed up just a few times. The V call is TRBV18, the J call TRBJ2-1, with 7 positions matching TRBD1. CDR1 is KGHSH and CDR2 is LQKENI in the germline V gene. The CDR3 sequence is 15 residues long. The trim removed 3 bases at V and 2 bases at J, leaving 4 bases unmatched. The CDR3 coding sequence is TGTGCCAGCTCACCGAGGGGGCGCGCCTACAATGAGCAGTTCTTC. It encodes CASSPRGRAYNEQFF.

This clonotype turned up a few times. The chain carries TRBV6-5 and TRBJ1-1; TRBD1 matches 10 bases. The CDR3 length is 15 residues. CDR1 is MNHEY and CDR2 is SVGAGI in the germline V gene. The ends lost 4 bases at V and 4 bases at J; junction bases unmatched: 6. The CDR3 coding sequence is TGTGCCAGCAGTTCACACGGACAGGGGGGCACTGAAGCTTTCTTT. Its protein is CASSSHGQGGTEAFF.

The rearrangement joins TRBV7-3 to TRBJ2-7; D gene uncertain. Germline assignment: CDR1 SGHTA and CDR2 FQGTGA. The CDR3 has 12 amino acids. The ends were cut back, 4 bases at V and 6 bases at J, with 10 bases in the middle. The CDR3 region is CASSSNGGEQYF. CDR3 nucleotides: TGTGCCAGCAGCTCCAACGGCGGCGAGCAGTACTTC.

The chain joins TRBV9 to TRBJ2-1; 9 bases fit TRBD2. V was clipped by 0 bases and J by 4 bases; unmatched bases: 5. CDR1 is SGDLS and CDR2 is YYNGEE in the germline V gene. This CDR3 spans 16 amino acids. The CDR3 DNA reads TGTGCCAGCAGCGTAGACCCAGCGGGAGGTTACAATGAGCAGTTCTTC. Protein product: CASSVDPAGGYNEQFF.

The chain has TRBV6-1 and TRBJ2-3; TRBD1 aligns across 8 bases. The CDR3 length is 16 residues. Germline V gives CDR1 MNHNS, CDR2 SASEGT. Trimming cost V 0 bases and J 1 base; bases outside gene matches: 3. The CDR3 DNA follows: TGTGCCAGCAGTGAAGCAGGGGGACAGGGCACAGATACGCAGTATTTT. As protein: CASSEAGGQGTDTQYF.

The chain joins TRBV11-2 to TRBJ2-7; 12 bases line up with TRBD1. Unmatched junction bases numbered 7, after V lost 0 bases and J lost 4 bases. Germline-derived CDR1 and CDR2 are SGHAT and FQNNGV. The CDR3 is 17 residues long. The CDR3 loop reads CASSLDRGQGALYEQYF. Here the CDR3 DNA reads TGTGCCAGCAGCTTAGATCGGGGACAGGGGGCCTTGTACGAGCAGTACTTC. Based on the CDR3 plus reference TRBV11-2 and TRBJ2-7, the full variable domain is EAGVAQSPRYKIIEKRQSVAFWCNPISGHATLYWYQQILGQGPKLLIQFQNNGVVDDSQLPKDRFSAERLKGVDSTLKIQPAKLEDSAVYLCASSLDRGQGALYEQYFGPGTRLTVT.

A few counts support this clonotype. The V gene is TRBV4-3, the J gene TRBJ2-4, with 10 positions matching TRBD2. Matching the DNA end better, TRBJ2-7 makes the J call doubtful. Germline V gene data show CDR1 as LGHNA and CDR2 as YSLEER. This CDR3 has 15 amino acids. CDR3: CASSSGLADGYEQYF. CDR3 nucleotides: TGCGCCAGCAGCTCTGGACTAGCGGATGGGTACGAGCAGTACTTC.

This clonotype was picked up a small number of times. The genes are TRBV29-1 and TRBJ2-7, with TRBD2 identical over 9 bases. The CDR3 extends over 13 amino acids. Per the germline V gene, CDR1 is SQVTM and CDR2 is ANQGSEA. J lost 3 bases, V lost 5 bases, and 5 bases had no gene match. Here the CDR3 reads CSVRGLANYEQYF. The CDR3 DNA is TGCAGCGTTAGGGGACTAGCCAACTACGAGCAGTACTTC.

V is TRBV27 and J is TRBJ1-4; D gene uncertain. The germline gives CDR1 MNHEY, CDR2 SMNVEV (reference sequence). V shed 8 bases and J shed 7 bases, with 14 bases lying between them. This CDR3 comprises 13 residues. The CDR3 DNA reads TGTGCCAGCGGTTGGACCGCTGGTGAAAAACTGTTTTTT. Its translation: CASGWTAGEKLFF.

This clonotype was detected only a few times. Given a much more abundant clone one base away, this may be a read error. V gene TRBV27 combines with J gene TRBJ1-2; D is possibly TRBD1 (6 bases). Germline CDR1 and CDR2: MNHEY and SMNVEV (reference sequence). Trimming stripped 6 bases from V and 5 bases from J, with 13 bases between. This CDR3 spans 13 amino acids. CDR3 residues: CASRSLQGYGYTF. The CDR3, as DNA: TGTGCCAGCAGGTCTCTACAGGGATATGGCTACACCTTC.

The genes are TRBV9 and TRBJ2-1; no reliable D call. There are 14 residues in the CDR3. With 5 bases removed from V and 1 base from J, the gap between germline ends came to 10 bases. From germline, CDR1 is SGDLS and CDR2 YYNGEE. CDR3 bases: TGTGCCAGCAGTAAACTCGGGTCCTACAATGAGCAGTTCTTC. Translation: CASSKLGSYNEQFF.

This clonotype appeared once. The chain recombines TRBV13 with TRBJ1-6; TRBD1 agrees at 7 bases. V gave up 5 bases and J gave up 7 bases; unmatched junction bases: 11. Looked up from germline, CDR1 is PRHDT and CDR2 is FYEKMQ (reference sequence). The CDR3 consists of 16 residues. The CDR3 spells CASSLYPGQSNSPLHF. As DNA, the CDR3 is TGTGCCAGCAGCCTGTATCCGGGACAGTCAAATTCACCCCTCCACTTT.

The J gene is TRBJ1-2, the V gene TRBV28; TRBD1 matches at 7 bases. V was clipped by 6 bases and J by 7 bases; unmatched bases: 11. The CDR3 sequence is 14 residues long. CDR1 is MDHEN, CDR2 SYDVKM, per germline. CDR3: CASSPPRQGRGYTF. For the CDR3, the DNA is TGTGCCAGCAGCCCACCTCGACAGGGCCGTGGCTACACCTTC.

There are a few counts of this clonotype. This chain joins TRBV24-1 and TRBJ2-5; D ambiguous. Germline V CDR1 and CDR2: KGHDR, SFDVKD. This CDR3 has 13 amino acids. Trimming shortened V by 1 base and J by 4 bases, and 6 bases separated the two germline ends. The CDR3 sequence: CATSDLSGETQYF. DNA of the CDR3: TGTGCCACCAGTGATTTATCGGGAGAGACCCAGTACTTC.

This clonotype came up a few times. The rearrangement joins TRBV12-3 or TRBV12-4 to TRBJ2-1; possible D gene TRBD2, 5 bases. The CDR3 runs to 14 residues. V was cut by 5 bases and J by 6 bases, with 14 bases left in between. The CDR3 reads CASSKTTASNEQFF. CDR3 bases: TGTGCCAGCAGTAAGACTACGGCAAGCAATGAGCAGTTCTTC.

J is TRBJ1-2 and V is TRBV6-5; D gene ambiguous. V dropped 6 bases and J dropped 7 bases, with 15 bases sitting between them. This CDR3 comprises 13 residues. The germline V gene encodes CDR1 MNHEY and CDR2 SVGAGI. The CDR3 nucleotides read TGTGCCAGCAGCCCCCTGAGATTGTTTGGCTACACCTTC. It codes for CASSPLRLFGYTF.

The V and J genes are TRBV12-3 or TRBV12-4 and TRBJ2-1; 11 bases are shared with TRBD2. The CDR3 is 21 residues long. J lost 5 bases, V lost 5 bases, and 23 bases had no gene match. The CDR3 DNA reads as TGTGCCAGCAGTCCTACCCAGACCGGGACTAGCGGAACTGGGGGACACAATGAGCAGTTCTTC. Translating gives CASSPTQTGTSGTGGHNEQFF.

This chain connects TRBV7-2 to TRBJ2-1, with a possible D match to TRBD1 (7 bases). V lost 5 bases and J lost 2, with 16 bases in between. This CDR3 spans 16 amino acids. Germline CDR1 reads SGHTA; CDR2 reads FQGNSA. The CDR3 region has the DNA TGTGCCAGCAGCCCCCAGGGGGGAAGGCCCTACAATGAGCAGTTCTTC. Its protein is CASSPQGGRPYNEQFF. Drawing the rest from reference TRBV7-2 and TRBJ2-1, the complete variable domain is GAGVSQSPSNKVTEKGKDVELRCDPISGHTALYWYRQSLGQGLEFLIYFQGNSAPDKSGLPSDRFSAERTGGSVSTLTIQRTQQEDSAVYLCASSPQGGRPYNEQFFGPGTRLTVL.

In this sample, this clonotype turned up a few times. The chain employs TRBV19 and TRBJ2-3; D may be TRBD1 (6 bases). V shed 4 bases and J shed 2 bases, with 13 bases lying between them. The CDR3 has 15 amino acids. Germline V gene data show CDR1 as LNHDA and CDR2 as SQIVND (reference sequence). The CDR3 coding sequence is TGTGCCAGTAGTACAGGACAGCGCGACACAGATACGCAGTATTTT. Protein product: CASSTGQRDTDTQYF. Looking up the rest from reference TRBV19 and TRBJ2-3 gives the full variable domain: DGGITQSPKYLFRKEGQNVTLSCEQNLNHDAMYWYRQDPGQGLRLIYYSQIVNDFQKGDIAEGYSVSREKKESFPLTVTSAQKNPTAFYLCASSTGQRDTDTQYFGPGTRLTVL.

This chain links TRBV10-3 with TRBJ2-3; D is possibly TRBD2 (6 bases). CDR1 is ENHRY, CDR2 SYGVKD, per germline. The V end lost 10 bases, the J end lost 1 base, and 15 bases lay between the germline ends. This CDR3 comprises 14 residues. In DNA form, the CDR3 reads TGTGCCACCCTAGACGGAGGGGGCACAGATACGCAGTATTTT. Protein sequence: CATLDGGGTDTQYF.